The T cell receptor beta chain described here comes from a study of T cell responses to AZD1222 COVID-19 vaccine (dated by TCRdb to about 2021). At the level of the whole study: TCR sequencing covered fewer than 250 trial participants: 200 to 210 given two doses of AZD1222 and 26 given two doses of MenACWY control vaccine. Trial participants were enrolled by age into subgroups of 18-55, 56-69 and 70-plus years, and about 150, 27 and 61 TCR-sequenced participants, respectively, were included in these subgroups.

This specimen's time point label, interpreted: about 28 days (+/-7) after the second vaccine dose. AZD1222 recipients whose second dose came at about 4 weeks and those whose second dose came at about 12 weeks were combined into one group, since spike-specific TCR depth and breadth did not differ between the two schedules. Samples from vaccinated people were obtained from the UK trials COV001 and COV002, which included a single-blind randomized controlled phase 2/3 trial of AZD1222 (ChAdOx1 nCoV-19) in healthy adults. Trial participant PBMC samples were collected at day 0 and day 28 after the second dose for TCRbeta chain sequencing. The CDR3 regions of human TCRbeta chains were analyzed by immunosequencing. For the original study's pipeline: TCRs in the repertoires were matched against a reference library of SARS-CoV-2-specific TCRs that had been generated with the MIRA antigen-specificity platform. Breadth was defined as the fraction of unique TCRs that were SARS-CoV-2-associated, and depth was defined as the fraction of total T cells that were SARS-CoV-2-associated. Using the MIRA data, each spike-specific TCR was assigned both to the spike region to which the TCR was reactive and to a CD4 or CD8 class. Log10-transformed breadth and depth values were compared by one-way ANOVA with Sidak's multiple comparisons tests. TCRdb stores this immuneACCESS table with in-frame sequences only. Part of the clones is absent; in the studies checked, under half of the shortfall reflects unresolved V genes, and no reason is known for the rest. That table gives V, J and clone size, and the DNA gave D and trimming. The sample data list approximately 82,000 clones, and 80% to 95% of these were observed just once. The ten largest clones represent roughly 3% of the sample.

This clone was seen only once. The antigen it binds to is not known. No base quality values were provided; no much bigger clone lies one nucleotide off. Summary of the overall study and its limitations: In the small 56-69-year group, the increase in depth fell short of significance, most likely because of low power. Conclusions about previously exposed vaccinees are limited because only six or seven AZD1222 recipients were SARS-CoV-2 seropositive at baseline. Reportedly, almost half of the unique spike-specific TCRs recognized epitopes lying outside the regions that are mutated in the B.1.351 and B.1.1.7 variants. Because no day 14 peak-response samples were available, the repertoires could be characterized only after the peak T cell response. Participants were mostly white British and included more females than males, and it was suggested by the authors that clonal diversity may have been underestimated. Spike-specific TCR breadth and depth rose significantly after two AZD1222 doses compared with day 0 and with MenACWY recipients. CD4 TCRs associated with the vaccine covered the entire spike protein, and the dominant responses were in regions 160-218 and 743-854.

Trimming at the junction amounts to 0 bases on V and 6 bases on J, and the germline ends lie 9 bases apart. CDR1 SGHAT and CDR2 FQNNGV are derived from the germline V gene. The CDR3 holds 14 amino acids from the cysteine to the phenylalanine. Only the CDR3 part of the read is kept: 42 bases, read in frame from the first base. The sequencing here drew on peripheral blood, taken 28 days after the second AZD1222 dose. The sequence derives from an adult who received the AZD1222 COVID-19 vaccine. Recombination connected TRBV11-2 to TRBJ1-5; the best D guess is TRBD1, with 5 bases matching. CDR3 loop: CASSLDGQSQPQHF. Read as DNA, the sequence is TGTGCCAGCAGCTTAGACGGACAAAGTCAGCCCCAGCATTTT.